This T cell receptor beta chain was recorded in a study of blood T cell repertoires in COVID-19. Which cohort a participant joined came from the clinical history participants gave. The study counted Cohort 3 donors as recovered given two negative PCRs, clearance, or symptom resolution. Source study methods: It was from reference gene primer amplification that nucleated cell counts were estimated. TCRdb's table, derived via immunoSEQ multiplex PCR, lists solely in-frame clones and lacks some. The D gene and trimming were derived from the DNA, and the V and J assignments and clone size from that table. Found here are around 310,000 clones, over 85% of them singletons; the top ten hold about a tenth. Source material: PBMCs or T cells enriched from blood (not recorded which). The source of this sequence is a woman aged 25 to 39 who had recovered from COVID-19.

CDR3 sequence: CASSLQGGLRETQYF. The CDR3 nucleotides are TGTGCCAGCAGCTTACAGGGGGGTTTGCGAGAGACCCAGTACTTC. The chain links TRBV7-3 to TRBJ2-5, with a possible D match to TRBD1 (7 bases). The CDR3 has 15 residues. Trimming left V 2 bases short and J 4 bases short, with 14 bases between. Per germline, CDR1 SGHTA and CDR2 FQGTGA.